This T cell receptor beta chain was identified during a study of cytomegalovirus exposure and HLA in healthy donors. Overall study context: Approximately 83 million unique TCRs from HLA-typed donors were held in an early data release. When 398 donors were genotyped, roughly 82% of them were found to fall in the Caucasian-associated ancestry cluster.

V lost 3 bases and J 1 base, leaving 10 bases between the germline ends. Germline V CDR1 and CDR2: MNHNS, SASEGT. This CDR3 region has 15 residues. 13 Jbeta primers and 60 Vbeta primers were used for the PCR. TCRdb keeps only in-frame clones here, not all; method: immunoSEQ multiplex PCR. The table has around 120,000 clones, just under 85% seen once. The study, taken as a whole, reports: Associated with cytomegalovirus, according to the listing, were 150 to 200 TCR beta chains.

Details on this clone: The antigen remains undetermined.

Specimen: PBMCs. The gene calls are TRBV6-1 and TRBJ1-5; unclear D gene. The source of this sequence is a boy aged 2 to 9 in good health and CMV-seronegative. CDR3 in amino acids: CASSEAGGSNQPQHF. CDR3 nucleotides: TGTGCCAGCAGTGAGGCAGGAGGGAGCAATCAGCCCCAGCATTTT.